This T cell receptor beta chain emerged from a study of CD8 T cells in Susac syndrome. The V end lost 2 bases, the J end lost 8 bases, and 12 bases lay between the germline ends. The CDR3 length is 14 residues. Germline V CDR1 and CDR2: PRHDT, FYEKMQ (reference sequence). The RNA input was about 0.5 to 1 ug, and it was reverse transcribed with random hexamers. TCRdb re-called the immunoSEQ multiplex PCR reads through MiXCR, storing one row per CDR3 protein. The sample shows around 110,000 distinct CDR3 sequences, 94% of them seen only once. The sample consisted of CD8+ T cells from PBMCs. The sequence was obtained from a human donor with Susac syndrome. This chain links TRBV13 with TRBJ1-4; maybe TRBD1 (6 bases). DNA of the CDR3: TGTGCCAGCAGCTTAAGAGGGGGTGGCGAAAAACTGTTTTTT. Translation gives CASSLRGGGEKLFF.